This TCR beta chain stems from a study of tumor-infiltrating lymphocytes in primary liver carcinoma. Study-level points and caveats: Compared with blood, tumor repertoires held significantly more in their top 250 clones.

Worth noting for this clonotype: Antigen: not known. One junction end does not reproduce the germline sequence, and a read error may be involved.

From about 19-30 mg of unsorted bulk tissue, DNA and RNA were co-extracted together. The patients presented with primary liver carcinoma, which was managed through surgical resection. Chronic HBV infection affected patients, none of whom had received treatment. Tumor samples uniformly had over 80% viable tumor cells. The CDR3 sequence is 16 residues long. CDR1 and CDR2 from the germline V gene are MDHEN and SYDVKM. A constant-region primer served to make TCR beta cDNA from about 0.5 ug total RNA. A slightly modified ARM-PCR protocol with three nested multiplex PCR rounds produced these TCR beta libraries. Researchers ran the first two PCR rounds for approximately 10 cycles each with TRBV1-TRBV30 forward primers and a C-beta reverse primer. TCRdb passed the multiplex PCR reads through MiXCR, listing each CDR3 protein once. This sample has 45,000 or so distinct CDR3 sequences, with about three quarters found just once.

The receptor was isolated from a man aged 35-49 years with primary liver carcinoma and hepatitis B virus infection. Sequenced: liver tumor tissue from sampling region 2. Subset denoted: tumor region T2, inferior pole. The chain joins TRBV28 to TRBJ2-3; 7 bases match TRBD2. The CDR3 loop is CAGSSPSGTSTDTQYF. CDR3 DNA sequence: TGTGCCGGCAGTTCCCCTAGCGGAACTAGCACAGATACGCAGTATTTT.